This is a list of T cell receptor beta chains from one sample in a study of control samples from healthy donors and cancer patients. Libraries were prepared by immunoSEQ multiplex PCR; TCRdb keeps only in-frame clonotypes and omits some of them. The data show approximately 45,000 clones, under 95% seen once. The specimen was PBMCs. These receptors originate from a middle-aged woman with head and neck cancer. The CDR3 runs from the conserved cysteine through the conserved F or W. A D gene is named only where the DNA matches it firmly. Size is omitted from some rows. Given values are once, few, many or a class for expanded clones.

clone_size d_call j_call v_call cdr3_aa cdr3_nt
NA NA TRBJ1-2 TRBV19 CASLPTGLTSEGYTF TGTGCCAGTCTCCCAACGGGGCTTACCTCGGAAGGCTACACCTTC
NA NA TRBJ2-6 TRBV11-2 CASSPLGDSGANVLTF TGTGCCAGCAGCCCCCTAGGGGACTCTGGGGCCAACGTCCTGACTTTC
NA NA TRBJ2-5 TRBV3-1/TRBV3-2 CASSPPGPLETQYF TGTGCCAGCAGCCCGCCGGGACCCCTAGAGACCCAGTACTTC
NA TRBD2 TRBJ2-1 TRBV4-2 CASSQDGTSVVAQFF TGTGCCAGCAGCCAAGATGGGACTAGCGTTGTTGCGCAGTTCTTC
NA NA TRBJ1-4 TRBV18 CASSPSKGLEKLFF TGTGCCAGCTCACCATCGAAGGGGTTAGAAAAACTGTTTTTT
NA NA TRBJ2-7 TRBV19 CASMNRDTYEQYF TGTGCCAGTATGAACAGGGACACCTACGAGCAGTACTTC
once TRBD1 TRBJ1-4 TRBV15 CATRAGQGNEKLFF TGTGCCACCAGAGCGGGACAGGGAAATGAAAAACTGTTTTTT
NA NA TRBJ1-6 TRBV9 CASSVQGVFNSPLHF TGTGCCAGCAGCGTACAGGGAGTATTCAATTCACCCCTCCACTTT
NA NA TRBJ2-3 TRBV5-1 CASSYGGSDTQYF TGCGCCAGCAGCTATGGGGGGTCAGATACGCAGTATTTT
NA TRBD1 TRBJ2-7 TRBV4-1 CASSLSGQGAYEQYF TGCGCCAGCAGCCTTTCTGGACAGGGGGCCTACGAGCAGTACTTC
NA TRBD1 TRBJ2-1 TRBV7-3 CASSFPGQGADEQFF TGTGCCAGCAGCTTTCCGGGACAGGGGGCGGATGAGCAGTTCTTC
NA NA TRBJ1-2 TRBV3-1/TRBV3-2 CASSPEGKVGYTF TGTGCCAGCAGCCCCGAGGGGAAGGTTGGCTACACCTTC
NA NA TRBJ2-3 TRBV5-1 CASSSGAARVVDTQYF TGCGCCAGCAGCTCTGGCGCGGCCAGGGTAGTGGATACGCAGTATTTT
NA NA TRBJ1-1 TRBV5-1 CASSPNREVNTEAFF TGCGCCAGCAGCCCCAACAGGGAGGTGAACACTGAAGCTTTCTTT
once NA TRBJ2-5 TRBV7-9 CASSLDRWAETQYF TGTGCCAGCAGCTTAGACCGGTGGGCAGAGACCCAGTACTTC
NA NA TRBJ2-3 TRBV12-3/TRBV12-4 CASSSEGPDTQYF TGTGCCAGCAGTTCAGAGGGGCCCGATACGCAGTATTTT
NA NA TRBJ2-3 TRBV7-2 CASSQKAGGIHTQYF TGTGCCAGCAGCCAAAAGGCCGGGGGCATCCATACGCAGTATTTT
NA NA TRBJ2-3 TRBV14 CASSQAGTQYF TGTGCCAGCAGCCAAGCAGGAACGCAGTATTTT
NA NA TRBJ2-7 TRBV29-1 CSVAGLAFTYEQYF TGCAGCGTTGCCGGCCTAGCGTTTACCTACGAGCAGTACTTC
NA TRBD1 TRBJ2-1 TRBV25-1 CASSQRDRDINEQFF TGTGCCAGCAGCCAAAGGGACAGGGACATTAATGAGCAGTTCTTC
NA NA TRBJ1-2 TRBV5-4 CASSLRGAYGYGYTF TGTGCCAGCAGCTTGAGGGGGGCGTACGGCTATGGCTACACCTTC
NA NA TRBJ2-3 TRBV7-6 CASSSQSPGITDTQYF TGTGCCAGCAGCTCCCAGTCTCCGGGGATCACAGATACGCAGTATTTT
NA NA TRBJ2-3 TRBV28 CASSPLGPARTDTQYF TGTGCCAGCAGCCCCCTGGGTCCGGCCCGGACAGATACGCAGTATTTT
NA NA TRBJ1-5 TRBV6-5 CASSPRQFEQPQHF TGTGCCAGCAGTCCTAGACAGTTTGAGCAGCCCCAGCATTTT
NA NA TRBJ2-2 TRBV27 CASRGMNTGELFF TGTGCCAGCCGAGGGATGAACACCGGGGAGCTGTTTTTT
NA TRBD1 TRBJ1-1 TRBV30 CAWRRGTGDWNTEAFF TGTGCCTGGAGAAGAGGGACAGGGGATTGGAACACTGAAGCTTTCTTT
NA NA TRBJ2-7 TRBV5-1 CASSLLSSYEQYF TGCGCCAGCAGCCTATTGTCCTCCTACGAGCAGTACTTC
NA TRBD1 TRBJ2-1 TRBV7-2 CASTLDRSSYNEQFF TGTGCCAGCACCCTGGACAGGAGCTCCTACAATGAGCAGTTCTTC
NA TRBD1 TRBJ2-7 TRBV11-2 CASSSGTGGPYEQYF TGTGCCAGCAGCTCCGGGACAGGAGGCCCCTACGAGCAGTACTTC
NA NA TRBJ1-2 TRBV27 CASSLDGVGGYTF TGTGCCAGCAGTTTAGATGGGGTAGGTGGCTACACCTTC
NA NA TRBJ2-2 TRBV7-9 CASSFQGFDTGELFF TGTGCCAGCAGCTTCCAGGGTTTTGACACCGGGGAGCTGTTTTTT
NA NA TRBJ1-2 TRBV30 CAWSAPWDTNYGYTF TGTGCCTGGAGTGCCCCGTGGGACACCAACTATGGCTACACCTTC
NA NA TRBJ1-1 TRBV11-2 CASSWSENTEAFF TGTGCCAGCAGCTGGTCAGAGAACACTGAAGCTTTCTTT